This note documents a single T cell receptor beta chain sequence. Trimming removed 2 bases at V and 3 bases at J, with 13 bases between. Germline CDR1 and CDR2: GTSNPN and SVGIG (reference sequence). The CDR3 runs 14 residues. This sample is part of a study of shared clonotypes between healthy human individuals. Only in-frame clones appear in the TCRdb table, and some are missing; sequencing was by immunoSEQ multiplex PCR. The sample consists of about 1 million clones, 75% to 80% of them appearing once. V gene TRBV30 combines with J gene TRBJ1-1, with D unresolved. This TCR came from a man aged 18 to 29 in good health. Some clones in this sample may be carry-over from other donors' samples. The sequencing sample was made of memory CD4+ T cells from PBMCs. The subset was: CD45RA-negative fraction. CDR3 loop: CAWSWTGGDTEAFF. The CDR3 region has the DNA TGTGCCTGGAGTTGGACCGGTGGGGACACTGAAGCTTTCTTT.